This T cell receptor beta chain originates from a study of identical twins (dated by TCRdb to about 2016). Context from the whole study: To test whether fetal clonotypes persist, this study deep-sequenced TCR alpha and beta repertoires from monozygotic twins, from unrelated adults of various ages, and from cord blood. To rule out contamination, replicate twin experiments were performed at different times with different library preparation protocols. Results the study describes overall, beyond this receptor: Invariant T cells such as MAIT and iNKT could partly confound zero-insertion analyses, although diverse VJ usage argued against such confounding for most clonotypes. A weaker excess of twin sharing was found in beta out-of-frame sequences because the signal-to-noise ratio was lowered by fewer shared sequences. Abundant cord blood beta clonotypes carried fewer insertions; young adult naive repertoires showed a weaker similar trend, while memory repertoires showed none. In monozygotic twins, recombination models systematically underestimated out-of-frame TCR alpha sharing, but the models matched the sharing seen between unrelated individuals. Compared with coincidental sharing between unrelated individuals, an excess of low generation-probability sequences was observed among out-of-frame TCR alpha sequences shared between twins. Because the same donors could not be followed over many years, the conclusions depended on cross-sectional statistical analysis.

Library preparation was by 5' RACE. For sequencing, an Illumina HiSeq 2000 was employed. A universal primer binding site was added through template switching, and the final cDNA carried a unique molecular identifier so that TCR cDNA molecules could be counted accurately. Specific primers in the conserved constant-segment region were used to synthesize first-strand cDNA for the TCR alpha and beta chains. To control for contamination, each cDNA library was double barcoded with a SMART-Mk sample barcode plus Illumina barcodes. TruSeq adapter sequences and Illumina sample barcodes were added in two successive PCR steps. Sequencing of the TCR alpha and beta cDNA libraries was done on the Illumina HiSeq platform using custom primers. For the original study's pipeline: Raw reads were processed with MiGEC to extract unique molecular identifiers, and MiXCR was used to determine CDR3 positions. For each individual, recombination models were inferred using an EM algorithm with the repgenHMM and IGoR tools. Shared clonotype analysis was performed with the tcR package in R, normalizing sharing by the product of cloneset sizes. To study raw recombination without the effects of thymic and clonal selection, out-of-frame nonproductive sequences were analyzed. The public reads were quality trimmed at Q25 with fastp and then assembled into clones with MiXCR by TCRdb, keeping productive beta chains. Rows with a matching CDR3 protein are joined into one entry that keeps the most common DNA and genes. None of the V and J calls come from the authors' own analysis; TCRdb made them. The sample table contains about 190,000 distinct CDR3 sequences; only one count was recorded for 15% of them. Over 35% of the sample comes from the top ten.

From the cysteine through the phenylalanine, the CDR3 covers 16 amino acids. Only the CDR3 part of the read is kept: 48 bases, read in frame from the first base. Sequences SGDLS (CDR1) and YYNGEE (CDR2) are obtained from the germline V gene. The germline V end is reduced by 3 bases and the J end by 7 bases; junction bases left unmatched: 11. Every donor in the study was a healthy Caucasian. The twin cohort consisted of three pairs of female monozygotic twins, all aged roughly 18 to 29 years. CD4+ and CD8+ T cell populations were isolated with positive isolation kits from Invitrogen. This clonotype came up a few times. What this receptor recognizes is not known. Per-base qualities were not stored, and no clone one base away is much larger. These data were likewise used in another study, on T cells expressing NK-cell markers. From the second report: Eight or nine donors provided sorted CD3+CD56+NKG2C+, CD3+CD56+NKG2C- and CD3+CD56-NKG2C+ T-cell subsets, whose TCR beta-chain repertoires were profiled. Of the eight sequenced donors, seven were found to be HCMV-seropositive and one was found to be HCMV-seronegative. In several experiments an anti-gammadeltaTCR antibody was added to restrict sorting to alphabetaTCR-expressing T cells. In several donors, the dominant CD3+CD56+NKG2C+ clonotypes were found to rank among the top 10 CD8+ clonotypes and to make up about 1.0-8% of CD8+ T cells. Those dominant clonotypes were again the most abundant among CD3+CD56-NKG2C+ cells in a handful of donors, at about 25-60.1%. Whether the expanded NKG2C-expressing T cell clones were specific for HCMV antigens was left unclear. The study sequenced eight donors, all healthy volunteers chosen at random: three men and five women. To determine HCMV serostatus, a commercial ELISA kit was used to detect HCMV-specific IgG in serum. Reads were demultiplexed and grouped by UMI with MIGEC, and clonotypes were assembled and quantified with MiTCR. To exclude erroneous sequences, only TCR cDNA sequences supported by at least two reads were retained. The tcR package was used for downstream repertoire analysis, and clonotypes were matched between fractions using CDR3 nucleotide sequence together with V segment. VDJmatch was used to annotate antigen specificity against VDJdb, with one amino acid substitution allowed in CDR3.

The chain is encoded by TRBV9 joined to TRBJ2-2, with 8 bases in between that match TRBD1. What was sequenced was CD8+ T cells sorted from blood. This receptor was taken from a woman under 30 in good health. The sequence in DNA is TGTGCCAGCAGCGACCCGGACAGGGAACTCGGCGGGGAGCTGTTTTTT. This gives the protein CASSDPDRELGGELFF.